This TCR beta chain was observed in a study of blood T cell repertoires in COVID-19. Generated by immunoSEQ multiplex PCR, the TCRdb table keeps only in-frame clones and is missing some. The repertoire holds around 280,000 clones, with roughly nine tenths as singletons. Germline CDR1 is SGHAT and CDR2 is FQNNGV. The CDR3 covers 16 residues. The J segment lost 3 bases and the V segment lost 5 bases, leaving 8 bases of the junction unmatched. This TCR was sampled from a woman between 40 and 55 years old who had recovered from COVID-19. The chain recombines TRBV11-2 with TRBJ2-3; 10 positions agree with TRBD2. The sample was PBMCs or T cells enriched from blood (not recorded which). Here the CDR3 reads CASSPAPSGRTDTQYF. In DNA form, the CDR3 reads TGTGCCAGCAGCCCGGCGCCTAGCGGGAGAACAGATACGCAGTATTTT.